This T cell receptor (beta chain) was captured in a study of T-cell reconstitution after alpha-beta-depleted transplantation in children. Study results and limitations: The main origin of T-cell counts and diversity one year after transplant was newly produced T cells. In some patients, recipient T cells and intrathymic progenitors surviving conditioning explained high day-60 diversity. Reported findings indicate that, about two months after transplant, alpha-beta T cells came from several hundred expanded clones, which were derived from non-depleted graft cells.

This clonotype was detected only a few times. No antigen is known for it. It was with unique molecular identifiers that the TCRbeta library was prepared. TCRdb re-called the PCR reads with MiXCR, one entry per CDR3 protein. The sample lists 450,000 to 550,000 distinct CDR3 sequences; approximately 10% were seen once. V lost 0 bases to trimming and J lost 4 bases, with 10 bases between them. The CDR3 is 15 amino acids. Germline loops: CDR1 MNHNS, CDR2 SASEGT. The clonotype comes from a female patient aged 2-9 years who had a stem cell transplant for aplastic anemia, so the T cells may come from the graft donor. The sample was PBMCs, mostly from graft donor cells, taken 180 days after TCRalphabeta/CD19-depleted stem cell transplant. This chain links TRBV6-1 with TRBJ1-3; D is uncertain. As DNA, the CDR3 is TGTGCCAGCAGTGAAGCTTTAGGCGGGGGAAACACCATATATTTT. Protein: CASSEALGGGNTIYF.